These 24 T cell receptor beta chains share one sample of origin, sequenced in a study of vaccination effects on CD4 cells after COVID-19. Prior to sequencing, the ViraFEST assay stimulated PBMC with viral peptide pools, which expanded the antigen-specific CD4+ T cells. Following 10 days of culture, CD4+ T cells were isolated. Vaccine recipients lacked prior SARS-CoV-2 infection and had negative nucleocapsid antibodies. Clones were read by immunoSEQ multiplex PCR, and TCRdb kept only the in-frame ones, dropping some. The profile shows tens of thousands of clones, roughly two thirds of them singletons. The antigens of these receptors remain unknown. Here the sequenced sample was CD4+ T cells from PBMCs cultured with SARS-CoV-2 spike peptides, taken before COVID-19 vaccination. These receptors were obtained from a human donor who received a COVID-19 vaccine.

This clone is a singleton in its sample. V and J are TRBV5-1 and TRBJ2-1, with no clear D. The CDR3 loop spans 15 amino acids. Trimming stripped 0 bases from V and 0 bases from J, with 7 bases between. Germline lookup yields CDR1 SGHRS and CDR2 YFSETQ. CDR3 nucleotides: TGCGCCAGCAGCTTGGGATCGAGCTCCTACAATGAGCAGTTCTTC. Amino acid sequence: CASSLGSSSYNEQFF.

This clone was detected once. This rearrangement joins TRBV6-5 to TRBJ1-1; D remains ambiguous. The germline V and J ends were trimmed by 7 bases and 1 base, with 10 bases remaining between them. This CDR3 contains 13 residues. CDR1 MNHEY and CDR2 SVGAGI come from the germline V gene. The CDR3, as DNA: TGTGCCAGCAATACGGGGAGGAACACTGAAGCTTTCTTT. This translates into CASNTGRNTEAFF.

This chain joins TRBV5-4 and TRBJ1-1; D is undetermined. The ends were cut back, 4 bases at V and 3 bases at J, with 7 bases in the middle. In germline, CDR1 is SGHNT, CDR2 YYREEE (reference sequence). This CDR3 is 12 amino acids long. The CDR3 loop is CASSARDTEAFF. The CDR3 DNA is TGTGCCAGCAGCGCCCGGGACACTGAAGCTTTCTTT.

CDR3 region: CASSYQQGATGYTF. The CDR3 DNA is TGTGCCAGCAGTTATCAGCAGGGGGCAACAGGCTACACCTTC. The chain links TRBV6-2 or TRBV6-3 to TRBJ1-2; 8 bases fit TRBD1. This CDR3 is built from 14 residues. J lost 8 bases, V lost 3 bases, and 8 bases had no gene match. CDR1 is MNHEY and CDR2 is SVGEGT in the germline V gene.

The V and J genes are TRBV6-5 and TRBJ2-2; 7 bases match TRBD1. Germline values: CDR1 MNHEY, CDR2 SVGAGI. Trimming took 7 bases from V and 4 from J; bases not matched to a gene: 3. The CDR3 loop spans 13 amino acids. DNA of the CDR3: TGTGCCAGCACGACAGGGAGCACCGGGGAGCTGTTTTTT. The encoded protein is CASTTGSTGELFF.

V gene TRBV5-6 combines with J gene TRBJ2-2, with D tentatively TRBD2 (5 bases). CDR3 length: 15 amino acids. CDR1 is SGHDT, CDR2 YYEEEE, per germline. The V end was cut by 6 bases, the J end by 3 bases, with 15 bases between. CDR3 DNA: TGTGCCAGCATGACAAAAGGACTCGACACCGGGGAGCTGTTTTTT. This encodes CASMTKGLDTGELFF.

The rearrangement uses TRBV2 and TRBJ1-2, with D maybe TRBD1 (5 bases). Germline CDR1 reads SNHLY; CDR2 reads FYNNEI. The germline V and J ends were trimmed by 4 bases and 4 bases, with 16 bases remaining between them. The CDR3 has 15 amino acids. CDR3 protein: CASSVFFREGYGYTF. In DNA form, the CDR3 reads TGTGCCAGCAGTGTTTTTTTCAGGGAGGGCTATGGCTACACCTTC. Looking up the rest from reference TRBV2 and TRBJ1-2 gives the full variable domain: EPEVTQTPSHQVTQMGQEVILRCVPISNHLYFYWYRQILGQKVEFLVSFYNNEISEKSEIFDDQFSVERPDGSNFTLKIRSTKLEDSAMYFCASSVFFREGYGYTFGSGTRLTVV.

The chain uses TRBV4-1 and TRBJ2-5; D ambiguous. Trimming shortened V by 0 bases and J by 5 bases, and 7 bases separated the two germline ends. This CDR3 comprises 13 residues. From germline, CDR1 is MGHRA and CDR2 YSYEKL. CDR3 sequence (DNA): TGCGCCAGCAGCCAAGATCTCCGGGAGACCCAGTACTTC. Amino acid sequence: CASSQDLRETQYF.

The chain has TRBV30 and TRBJ2-7; tentative D call: TRBD1 (6 bases). This CDR3 spans 17 amino acids. V was pared by 3 bases and J by 0 bases, with 21 bases between. Germline values: CDR1 GTSNPN, CDR2 SVGIG (reference sequence). CDR3 amino acids: CAWSGDPWQGPSYEQYF. The CDR3 DNA is TGTGCCTGGAGCGGGGACCCCTGGCAGGGGCCCTCCTACGAGCAGTACTTC.

This clone was counted between two and nine times. This chain connects TRBV9 to TRBJ2-2; 9 bases fit TRBD2. This CDR3 comprises 17 residues. The V segment lost 3 bases and the J segment 5 bases; nucleotides outside the gene matches: 11. The germline V gene has CDR1 SGDLS and CDR2 YYNGEE. CDR3 protein: CASSALEAGGRTGELFF. DNA for the CDR3: TGTGCCAGCAGCGCGCTGGAAGCGGGGGGTAGGACCGGGGAGCTGTTTTTT.

The V call is TRBV7-2, the J call TRBJ1-2; D uncertain. The CDR3 sequence is 13 residues long. Germline CDR1 SGHTA, CDR2 FQGNSA. V was trimmed by 4 bases and J by 3 bases, leaving 9 bases between them. The CDR3 loop reads CASSWNRYYGYTF. The CDR3 region has the DNA TGTGCCAGCAGCTGGAACCGATACTATGGCTACACCTTC.

The chain joins TRBV7-9 to TRBJ2-3; D may match TRBD1 or TRBD2 (5 bases each). Germline V CDR1 and CDR2: SEHNR, FQNEAQ (reference sequence). V was cut by 3 bases and J by 2 bases, with 9 bases left in between. There are 14 residues in the CDR3. CDR3 residues: CASSFSGLTDTQYF. In DNA, the CDR3 is TGTGCCAGCAGCTTTTCGGGGCTCACAGATACGCAGTATTTT.

The chain has TRBV18 and TRBJ2-3; D is unclear. CDR3 size: 17 residues. V lost 0 bases to trimming and J lost 0 bases, with 13 bases between them. In germline, CDR1 is KGHSH, CDR2 LQKENI. As DNA, the CDR3 is TGTGCCAGCTCACCACCAATCGGGCCCCCTAGCACAGATACGCAGTATTTT. Translating it yields CASSPPIGPPSTDTQYF.

The rearrangement links TRBV19 to TRBJ2-3; D is ambiguous. This CDR3 contains 12 residues. V was pared by 8 bases and J by 1 base, with 7 bases between. CDR1 is LNHDA and CDR2 is SQIVND in the germline V gene (reference sequence). The CDR3 loop is CASARGTDTQYF. As DNA, the CDR3 is TGTGCCAGTGCGAGAGGCACAGATACGCAGTATTTT.

J is TRBJ2-7 and V is TRBV29-1, with a weak D call TRBD1 (5 bases). V was shortened by 4 bases and J by 7 bases, with 14 bases between the two germline ends. Germline CDR1 SQVTM, CDR2 ANQGSEA. CDR3 length: 12 amino acids. CDR3 sequence (DNA): TGCAGCGTTGGCGGCAGGGCGCGGGAGCAGTACTTC. This translates into CSVGGRAREQYF.

This clone was recorded a few times. The V call is TRBV6-6, the J call TRBJ2-7, with 7 bases fitting TRBD2. Losses at the gene ends were 6 bases for V and 1 base for J; bases not matched to a gene: 9. The length of the CDR3 is 15 residues. Germline loops: CDR1 MNHNY, CDR2 SVGAGI (reference sequence). The CDR3 DNA follows: TGTGCCAGCAGCTCTCCTCGGGGGGTATCCTACGAGCAGTACTTC. As protein: CASSSPRGVSYEQYF.

The chain employs TRBV6-1 and TRBJ2-7; D gene unclear. There are 14 residues in the CDR3. Germline CDR1 reads MNHNS; CDR2 reads SASEGT. Deletions cut 3 bases from V and 4 bases from J, with 13 bases between. The CDR3 reads CASSDHIRQYEQYF. In DNA, the CDR3 is TGTGCCAGCAGTGATCATATACGGCAATACGAGCAGTACTTC.

This clone turned up a few times. Other DNA sequences in this specimen translate into the identical CDR3. V and J are TRBV6-5 and TRBJ1-6; D unclear. The germline V gene has CDR1 MNHEY and CDR2 SVGAGI. V gave up 5 bases and J gave up 5 bases, with 10 bases separating them. CDR3 length: 14 residues. CDR3 amino acids: CASSPTVNNSPLHF. The CDR3 nucleotides are TGTGCCAGCAGTCCGACGGTCAATAATTCACCCCTCCACTTT.

V usage is TRBV4-3 and J usage is TRBJ1-1; D remains unclear. Germline values: CDR1 LGHNA, CDR2 YSLEER. The CDR3 spans 14 residues. Trimming took off 0 bases at V and 1 base at J, with 6 bases between the two ends. CDR3 protein: CASSQERANTEAFF. For the CDR3, the DNA is TGCGCCAGCAGCCAAGAAAGGGCGAACACTGAAGCTTTCTTT.

A single count supports this clone. The V and J genes are TRBV7-8 and TRBJ2-5; weak D call: TRBD2 (5 bases). The CDR3 runs 14 residues. Germline CDR1 SGHVS, CDR2 FQNEAQ. With 4 bases removed from V and 3 bases from J, the gap between germline ends came to 12 bases. DNA of the CDR3: TGTGCCAGCAGCTCCAGACCGCGGGAAGAGACCCAGTACTTC. Its translation: CASSSRPREETQYF.

The CDR3 loop is CASSPTGAINSPLHF. The CDR3 DNA follows: TGTGCCAGCAGTCCCACCGGGGCGATCAATTCACCCCTCCACTTT. This chain connects TRBV28 to TRBJ1-6; a weak D match, TRBD1 (5 bases). Germline CDR1 and CDR2: MDHEN and SYDVKM. The CDR3 is made up of 15 amino acids. Trimming pared 5 bases from V and 7 bases from J, leaving 15 bases between.

The J gene is TRBJ1-6, the V gene TRBV18, with D uncertain. The V end lost 2 bases, the J end lost 0 bases, and 8 bases lay between the germline ends. Germline assignment: CDR1 KGHSH and CDR2 LQKENI. The CDR3 length is 16 residues. DNA for the CDR3: TGTGCCAGCTCACCATGGGCCAGCTCCTATAATTCACCCCTCCACTTT. This gives the protein CASSPWASSYNSPLHF.

This clone was observed a handful of times. This chain uses TRBV7-3 with TRBJ2-2; no definite D call. Trimming took 2 bases from V and 2 from J, leaving 6 bases between them. CDR3 length: 14 residues. Germline loops: CDR1 SGHTA, CDR2 FQGTGA. CDR3 protein: CASSLGGNTGELFF. In DNA form, the CDR3 reads TGTGCCAGCAGCTTAGGCGGTAACACCGGGGAGCTGTTTTTT.

This clone appeared a single time. The chain combines TRBV7-3 with TRBJ1-6, with D possibly matching TRBD1 (5 bases). The CDR3 covers 15 residues. Trimming took 5 bases from V and 6 from J, leaving 14 bases between them. The germline gives CDR1 SGHTA, CDR2 FQGTGA. The CDR3 here is CASSPGGTVNSPLHF. In DNA, the CDR3 is TGTGCCAGCAGCCCCGGGGGGACGGTTAATTCACCCCTCCACTTT.